These 30 T cell receptor beta chains came from one sample sequenced in a study of T cell responses to AZD1222 COVID-19 vaccine (TCRdb year 2021). The library was built by means of the immunoSEQ multiplex PCR assay. Entries here come from immuneACCESS through TCRdb and include only in-frame sequences with V and J called. Some clones fail to appear in such tables; in the studies checked, an unresolved V gene covers under half of the shortfall, and the cause of the remainder is unknown. For this sample the table gives approximately 130,000 clones, of which 65% to 90% were detected only once. The ten top clones hold more than 7.5% of the sample. The sample's time point label, decoded: about 28 days (+/-7) after the second vaccine dose. The sample's treatment or condition label, decoded: meningococcal conjugate vaccine given as trial control. The input for sequencing was peripheral blood, taken 28 days after the second dose of the MenACWY control vaccine. All receptors derive from an adult who received the MenACWY meningococcal vaccine as a control.

CDR3 in DNA: TGCGCCAGCAGCTCCCGACTAGCAACAGATACGCAGTATTTT. Its protein product is CASSSRLATDTQYF. The chain links TRBV5-1 to TRBJ2-3, with 7 bases that match TRBD2. Germline V gene lookup returns CDR1 SGHRS and CDR2 YFSETQ. The V and J ends lost 3 bases and 3 bases, in that order; junction bases with no gene match: 4. This CDR3 contains 14 residues.

This clone was recorded once. J is TRBJ2-7 and V is TRBV24-1, with TRBD2 as a possible D gene (6 bases). Trimming removed 4 bases at V and 4 bases at J, with 10 bases between. Per germline, CDR1 KGHDR and CDR2 SFDVKD. The CDR3 has 13 residues. This CDR3 is CATSDGGRYEQYF. CDR3 DNA: TGTGCCACCAGTGACGGGGGTAGGTACGAGCAGTACTTC.

A few counts support this clone. The V call is TRBV6-5, the J call TRBJ1-2, with 10 bases fitting TRBD1. Per germline, CDR1 MNHEY and CDR2 SVGAGI. Trimming removed 6 bases from V and 6 bases from J; junction bases left unmatched: 7. The CDR3 runs 14 residues. Here the CDR3 reads CASRRQGAHDGYTF. The DNA of the CDR3 is TGTGCCAGCAGACGACAGGGGGCGCATGATGGCTACACCTTC.

V gene TRBV19 combines with J gene TRBJ1-1; D gene uncertain. Trimming removed 7 bases from V and 0 bases from J, with 12 bases in between. Germline V lookup: CDR1 LNHDA, CDR2 SQIVND (reference sequence). This CDR3 spans 14 amino acids. CDR3 nucleotide sequence: TGTGCCAGTACGCCGGGCAGCGTGAACACTGAAGCTTTCTTT. The encoded protein is CASTPGSVNTEAFF.

This chain uses TRBV7-2 with TRBJ2-3; D possibly uses TRBD1 or TRBD2 (5 bases each). The CDR3 consists of 15 residues. Germline CDR1 is SGHTA and CDR2 is FQGNSA. Trimming took off 6 bases at V and 0 bases at J, with 13 bases between the two ends. CDR3 region: CASRLLGDSTDTQYF. CDR3 coding DNA: TGTGCCAGCAGGTTATTGGGGGACAGCACAGATACGCAGTATTTT.

The V gene is TRBV9, the J gene TRBJ1-3; TRBD1 might be the D (5 bases). There are 17 residues in the CDR3. Germline lookup yields CDR1 SGDLS and CDR2 YYNGEE. The V gene lost 0 bases and the J gene lost 6 bases, with 19 bases spanning the gap. This CDR3 reads CASSVGSGGGIANTIYF. The CDR3 DNA reads as TGTGCCAGCAGCGTAGGGTCTGGTGGGGGGATAGCAAACACCATATATTTT.

This chain uses TRBV19 with TRBJ2-1; D not certain. Trimming removed 4 bases at V and 6 bases at J, with 10 bases between. The CDR3 is 13 amino acids. Germline CDR1 LNHDA, CDR2 SQIVND (reference sequence). This chain's CDR3 is CASSSTILNEQFF. In nucleotides, the CDR3 is TGTGCCAGTAGTAGTACTATCCTCAATGAGCAGTTCTTC.

V and J are TRBV19 and TRBJ1-2; 8 nucleotides line up with TRBD1. The CDR3 sequence is 16 residues long. J gave up 6 bases and V 2 bases, and 11 bases lay outside the gene matches. Germline V gives CDR1 LNHDA, CDR2 SQIVND (reference sequence). CDR3 nucleotides: TGTGCCAGTAGTATATGGGGGGCCCGGGACAGGCATGGCTACACCTTC. It translates to CASSIWGARDRHGYTF.

This clone was observed a single time. The rearrangement uses TRBV3-1 (or the pseudogene TRBV3-2) and TRBJ1-2; 7 bases line up with TRBD1. Germline-derived CDR1 and CDR2 are LGHDT and YNNKEL (reference sequence). V lost 2 bases to trimming and J lost 7 bases; unmatched junction nucleotides: 4. This CDR3 has 13 residues. CDR3 DNA: TGTGCCAGCAGCCAATGGGACAGTACTGGCTACACCTTC. This sequence encodes CASSQWDSTGYTF.

This rearrangement joins TRBV10-3 to TRBJ2-7, with a weak D call TRBD2 (5 bases). Trimming stripped 3 bases from V and 9 bases from J, with 24 bases between. Germline V gene sequence: CDR1 ENHRY, CDR2 SYGVKD. This CDR3 is built from 16 residues. Written as DNA, the CDR3 is TGTGCCATCAGTGACCAACGTAATTCCCATGTGGAGGCGCAGTACGTC. This sequence encodes CAISDQRNSHVEAQYV.

Concerning this clone: This same CDR3 is encoded by further DNA sequences in the sample. V usage is TRBV7-2 and J usage is TRBJ1-5; the D gene is possibly TRBD1 (5 bases). Germline lookup yields CDR1 SGHTA and CDR2 FQGNSA. The CDR3 length is 13 residues. V shed 2 bases and J shed 5 bases, with 7 bases lying between them. The CDR3 spells CASSLQGDQPQHF. As DNA, the CDR3 is TGTGCCAGCAGCTTACAGGGAGATCAGCCCCAGCATTTT. Full variable domain (missing parts from reference TRBV7-2 and TRBJ1-5): GAGVSQSPSNKVTEKGKDVELRCDPISGHTALYWYRQSLGQGLEFLIYFQGNSAPDKSGLPSDRFSAERTGGSVSTLTIQRTQQEDSAVYLCASSLQGDQPQHFGDGTRLSIL.

Turning to this clone: This sample includes further DNA sequences coding for the same CDR3. The genes are TRBV18 and TRBJ1-2; TRBD1 agrees at 7 bases. Trimming at V came to 2 bases and at J to 2 bases, leaving 2 bases not matched to a gene. Germline CDR1 and CDR2: KGHSH and LQKENI. The CDR3 loop spans 14 amino acids. CDR3 region: CASSPGQANYGYTF. The DNA for the CDR3 is TGTGCCAGCTCACCAGGACAGGCGAACTATGGCTACACCTTC.

The chain is built from TRBV2 and TRBJ2-3; 13 bases agree with TRBD2. CDR3 length equals 18 residues. Trimming removed 0 bases from V and 4 bases from J; junction bases left unmatched: 7. Germline V gene data show CDR1 as SNHLY and CDR2 as FYNNEI. The CDR3 DNA follows: TGTGCCAGCAGTGAAGCACTAGCGGGGGGGTTGTTTTCAGATACGCAGTATTTT. Its translation: CASSEALAGGLFSDTQYF.

V gene TRBV6-6 combines with J gene TRBJ2-5; D not resolved. The germline CDR1 and CDR2 sequences are MNHNY and SVGAGI (reference sequence). V gave up 4 bases and J gave up 1 base, with 7 bases separating them. This CDR3 has 13 amino acids. CDR3 residues: CASSLPTQETQYF. The CDR3 DNA sequence: TGTGCCAGCAGTTTACCCACCCAAGAGACCCAGTACTTC.

This clone was detected once. DNA for the CDR3: TGTGCCAGCAGCTTAGGGGACGGCAATTCACCCCTCCACTTT. This translates into CASSLGDGNSPLHF. J is TRBJ1-6 and V is TRBV7-2; D might be TRBD1 (5 bases). The CDR3 extends over 14 amino acids. Germline V CDR1 and CDR2: SGHTA, FQGNSA. Trimming cost V 1 base and J 7 bases, with 8 bases left between them.

The chain uses TRBV5-1 and TRBJ1-4; the match to TRBD1 covers 8 bases. Germline V lookup: CDR1 SGHRS, CDR2 YFSETQ. This CDR3 is built from 14 residues. J lost 7 bases, V lost 4 bases, and 6 bases had no gene match. CDR3 DNA sequence: TGCGCCAGCAGCCCGGGGACAGGAGGTGAAAAACTGTTTTTT. It encodes CASSPGTGGEKLFF. The full variable domain, rest sourced from reference TRBV5-1 and TRBJ1-4, is KAGVTQTPRYLIKTRGQQVTLSCSPISGHRSVSWYQQTPGQGLQFLFEYFSETQRNKGNFPGRFSGRQFSNSRSEMNVSTLELGDSALYLCASSPGTGGEKLFFGSGTQLSVL.

As for this clone: The identical CDR3 is also encoded by other nucleotide sequences in the sample. The rearrangement uses TRBV28 and TRBJ1-5; D remains unclear. The V gene's germline CDR1 is MDHEN and CDR2 SYDVKM. This CDR3 comprises 12 residues. V dropped 2 bases and J dropped 4 bases, with 3 bases sitting between them. Here the CDR3 reads CASSLGNQPQHF. The CDR3 region has the DNA TGTGCCAGCAGTTTAGGAAATCAGCCCCAGCATTTT.

V usage is TRBV6-6 and J usage is TRBJ1-3, with a tentative D call TRBD1 (6 bases). This CDR3 comprises 15 residues. Germline assignment: CDR1 MNHNY and CDR2 SVGAGI (reference sequence). V lost 5 bases and J 3 bases, leaving 14 bases between the germline ends. The CDR3 reads CASSPPGGSGNTIYF. As DNA, the CDR3 is TGTGCCAGCAGTCCCCCGGGGGGCAGTGGAAACACCATATATTTT.

The chain couples TRBV7-2 to TRBJ2-1; 8 bases agree with TRBD2. This CDR3 comprises 17 residues. Germline CDR1 is SGHTA and CDR2 is FQGNSA. Trimming at V came to 3 bases and at J to 0 bases, leaving 7 bases not matched to a gene. CDR3 residues: CASSFSGAKGSYNEQFF. For the CDR3, the DNA is TGTGCCAGCAGCTTTAGCGGGGCAAAGGGCTCCTACAATGAGCAGTTCTTC.

The chain joins TRBV6-1 to TRBJ2-7, with a tentative D call TRBD2 (5 bases). Trimming left V 1 base short and J 4 bases short, with 5 bases between. The CDR3 totals 12 residues. CDR1 is MNHNS, CDR2 SASEGT, per germline. For the CDR3, the DNA is TGTGCCAGCAGTGAAGGAGGGTACGAGCAGTACGTC. Amino acids: CASSEGGYEQYV.

This clone has a single count. The rearrangement joins TRBV18 to TRBJ1-2; 10 nucleotides line up with TRBD1. CDR3 length: 19 residues. V dropped 2 bases and J dropped 3; count of bases not matched to a gene: 15. Looked up from germline, CDR1 is KGHSH and CDR2 is LQKENI. The CDR3 DNA sequence: TGTGCCAGCTCACCATTCTTCGAGACAGGGGGCTCACCCGACTATGGCTACACCTTC. Its translation: CASSPFFETGGSPDYGYTF.

This clone occurred once. V is TRBV2 and J is TRBJ1-4; 9 nucleotides match TRBD1. The V gene's germline CDR1 is SNHLY and CDR2 FYNNEI. The V segment lost 6 bases and the J segment 3 bases; nucleotides outside the gene matches: 5. CDR3 length: 15 amino acids. The CDR3 DNA reads as TGTGCCAGCAGGGGGGACAGGGTCGCTAATGAAAAACTGTTTTTT. This sequence encodes CASRGDRVANEKLFF.

The chain links TRBV28 to TRBJ1-5; D is undetermined. This CDR3 spans 14 amino acids. Trimming pared 7 bases from V and 7 bases from J, leaving 17 bases between. The germline CDR1 and CDR2 sequences are MDHEN and SYDVKM. CDR3 protein: CASTTGRPGQPQHF. CDR3 sequence (DNA): TGTGCCAGCACCACCGGGAGGCCGGGGCAGCCCCAGCATTTT.

This clone was observed a handful of times. Compared with germline, one end of the junction differs, possibly owing to a read error. This chain connects TRBV5-4 to TRBJ1-6; D is unresolved. This CDR3 contains 14 residues. Germline CDR1 is SGHNT and CDR2 is YYREEE (reference sequence). As DNA, the CDR3 is TGTGCCAGCAGCCTGCAATCCTCTAATTCACCCCTCCACTTT. This sequence encodes CASSLQSSNSPLHF.

V usage is TRBV19 and J usage is TRBJ1-4, with no clear D. Per the germline V gene, CDR1 is LNHDA and CDR2 is SQIVND (reference sequence). This CDR3 contains 15 residues. V lost 1 base and J lost 5, with 11 bases in between. CDR3 sequence: CASSIARTGNEKLFF. CDR3 sequence (DNA): TGTGCCAGTAGTATAGCCCGGACGGGGAATGAAAAACTGTTTTTT.

The chain carries TRBV5-1 and TRBJ1-2, with D perhaps TRBD1 (5 bases). The V gene's germline CDR1 is SGHRS and CDR2 YFSETQ. V was trimmed by 4 bases and J by 5 bases, leaving 15 bases between them. The CDR3 length is 14 residues. CDR3 bases: TGCGCCAGCAGCCCGCCCGGGGCCCCGTATGGCTACACCTTC. Translating it yields CASSPPGAPYGYTF.

About this clone: Other DNA sequences in the sample encode the same CDR3. The genes are TRBV5-1 and TRBJ1-2; D remains unclear. The germline V and J ends were trimmed by 0 bases and 8 bases, with 8 bases remaining between them. The germline gives CDR1 SGHRS, CDR2 YFSETQ. CDR3 length: 12 amino acids. DNA of the CDR3: TGCGCCAGCAGCTTGGAAGGGTTGGGCTACACCTTC. Protein: CASSLEGLGYTF.

The gene calls are TRBV28 and TRBJ1-6, with unresolved D. Germline V gene lookup returns CDR1 MDHEN and CDR2 SYDVKM. Trimming took off 5 bases at V and 10 bases at J, with 15 bases between the two ends. This CDR3 has 14 residues. CDR3 sequence (DNA): TGTGCCAGCAGTCCTCGAACCCCTGGGTCACCCCTCCACTTT. It codes for CASSPRTPGSPLHF.

J is TRBJ2-3 and V is TRBV24-1; D gene ambiguous. V lost 4 bases, J lost 9 bases, and 28 bases lay in between. CDR1 KGHDR and CDR2 SFDVKD come from the germline V gene. This CDR3 is built from 18 residues. CDR3 in amino acids: CATSDFSPPDPGGDTQYF. CDR3 sequence (DNA): TGTGCCACCAGTGACTTCTCACCCCCGGACCCCGGCGGCGACACGCAGTATTTT.

V and J are TRBV10-3 and TRBJ2-1; 8 positions match TRBD1. Trimming took 0 bases from V and 9 from J; bases not matched to a gene: 4. This CDR3 is built from 14 residues. From germline, CDR1 is ENHRY and CDR2 SYGVKD. CDR3: CAISESNDRGEQFF. Written as DNA, the CDR3 is TGTGCCATCAGTGAGTCCAACGACAGGGGTGAGCAGTTCTTC.